The 13 T cell receptor beta chains in this list originate from one sample, sequenced in a study of CD8 T cells in Susac syndrome. Random hexamers were used to reverse transcribe the RNA input (0.5 to 1 ug). A single record per CDR3 protein comes from TCRdb applying MiXCR to the immunoSEQ multiplex PCR reads. The sample holds 210,000 or so distinct CDR3 sequences; more than 85% are singletons and the top ten take about 0.13%. The sequencing input was CD8+ T cells from PBMCs. All receptors come from a human donor with multiple sclerosis.

This clonotype showed up just a few times. J is TRBJ1-1 and V is TRBV10-3, with 8 bases identical to TRBD1. CDR1 ENHRY and CDR2 SYGVKD come from the germline V gene. CDR3 length: 14 amino acids. The ends lost 7 bases at V and 1 base at J; junction bases unmatched: 5. The CDR3 sequence: CAITFDRGNTEAFF. CDR3 sequence (DNA): TGTGCCATCACCTTCGACAGGGGGAACACTGAAGCTTTCTTT.

The chain uses TRBV4-3 and TRBJ2-7; unclear D gene. The ends were cut back, 5 bases at V and 0 bases at J, with 17 bases in the middle. The CDR3 extends over 16 amino acids. Per the germline V gene, CDR1 is LGHNA and CDR2 is YSLEER. The CDR3 here is CASSRDRGPPSYEQYF. DNA for the CDR3: TGCGCCAGCAGCAGAGATCGTGGTCCGCCCTCCTACGAGCAGTACTTC.

The genes are TRBV2 and TRBJ2-3; D possibly corresponds to TRBD2 (6 bases). This CDR3 spans 15 amino acids. The germline V gene encodes CDR1 SNHLY and CDR2 FYNNEI. V lost 4 bases to trimming and J lost 1 base, with 12 bases between them. Here the CDR3 DNA reads TGTGCCAGCAGTGGACGGGAGTTTGGCACAGATACGCAGTATTTT. This encodes CASSGREFGTDTQYF.

This chain uses TRBV5-6 with TRBJ1-2, with D unresolved. Germline assignment: CDR1 SGHDT and CDR2 YYEEEE. The CDR3 extends over 15 amino acids. V was pared by 0 bases and J by 8 bases, with 17 bases between. CDR3 loop: CASSLEGQPPRGYTF. CDR3 DNA sequence: TGTGCCAGCAGCTTGGAGGGCCAACCTCCAAGGGGCTACACCTTC.

This chain links TRBV9 with TRBJ2-1; D may be TRBD1 or TRBD2 (5 bases each). The CDR3 has 14 amino acids. Germline assignment: CDR1 SGDLS and CDR2 YYNGEE. V was cut by 0 bases and J by 7 bases, with 11 bases left in between. The CDR3 DNA sequence: TGTGCCAGCAGCGTAGGTGGGACGGGAAATGAGCAGTTCTTC. The encoded protein is CASSVGGTGNEQFF.

This clonotype turned up a few times. The chain joins TRBV12-3 or TRBV12-4 to TRBJ2-3; the D gene is possibly TRBD1 (5 bases). V lost 6 bases to trimming and J lost 7 bases, with 11 bases between them. This CDR3 comprises 12 residues. The CDR3 nucleotides are TGTGCCAGCAGCCAGGGTCGGAATACGCAGTATTTT. Residues: CASSQGRNTQYF.

This chain joins TRBV28 and TRBJ2-5; D not resolved. From germline, CDR1 is MDHEN and CDR2 SYDVKM. The CDR3 runs to 13 residues. V lost 3 bases to trimming and J lost 2 bases, with 7 bases between them. The CDR3 region has the DNA TGTGCCAGCAGTTTTGAAGAACAAGAGACCCAGTACTTC. It encodes CASSFEEQETQYF.

This chain connects TRBV15 to TRBJ2-1; 9 nucleotides match TRBD2. CDR1 is LNHNV, CDR2 YYDKDF, per germline (reference sequence). The CDR3 covers 15 residues. Trimming took 5 bases from V and 0 from J; bases not matched to a gene: 2. Here the CDR3 DNA reads TGTGCCACCAGCGGCGGGAGGGCCTCCTACAATGAGCAGTTCTTC. It encodes CATSGGRASYNEQFF.

This chain uses TRBV12-3 or TRBV12-4 with TRBJ2-1; 8 bases align to TRBD1. The J segment lost 4 bases and the V segment lost 5 bases, leaving 10 bases of the junction unmatched. The CDR3 runs to 16 residues. CDR3 sequence: CASSPTGGRFYNEQFF. CDR3 DNA sequence: TGTGCCAGCAGTCCCACAGGGGGTAGGTTTTACAATGAGCAGTTCTTC.

This rearrangement joins TRBV5-4 to TRBJ1-1; D uncertain. Germline-derived CDR1 and CDR2 are SGHNT and YYREEE (reference sequence). The V gene lost 0 bases and the J gene lost 5 bases, with 8 bases spanning the gap. This CDR3 spans 13 amino acids. The CDR3 DNA reads TGTGCCAGCAGCTTGGACGGGGTAACTGAAGCTTTCTTT. Translating it yields CASSLDGVTEAFF.

The chain is built from TRBV30 and TRBJ2-1, with D tentatively TRBD1 or TRBD2 (6 bases each). V was trimmed by 0 bases and J by 8 bases, leaving 11 bases between them. CDR1 and CDR2 from the germline V gene are GTSNPN and SVGIG (reference sequence). This CDR3 is built from 13 residues. CDR3 nucleotide sequence: TGTGCCTGGAGTGTGACCGGGGGCGATGAGCAGTTCTTC. This translates into CAWSVTGGDEQFF.

This chain uses TRBV4-1 with TRBJ2-1, with D hard to call. CDR3 length: 17 amino acids. V was shortened by 3 bases and J by 9 bases, with 24 bases between the two germline ends. Per germline, CDR1 MGHRA and CDR2 YSYEKL. CDR3 nucleotide sequence: TGCGCCAGCAGCCAGATCGGGCGGAACCCCAGCCTAGGTGAGCAGTTCTTC. Translating it yields CASSQIGRNPSLGEQFF.

The V gene is TRBV30, the J gene TRBJ2-3; 7 bases map to TRBD2. The CDR3 has 12 amino acids. Germline V lookup: CDR1 GTSNPN, CDR2 SVGIG (reference sequence). The trim removed 8 bases at V and 9 bases at J, leaving 11 bases unmatched. CDR3 sequence: CAEGEGGGTQYF. Written as DNA, the CDR3 is TGTGCCGAAGGGGAGGGCGGAGGAACGCAGTATTTT.